This is a list of T cell receptor beta chains from one sample in a study of blood T cell repertoires in COVID-19. Measured with immunoSEQ multiplex PCR; TCRdb has only the in-frame clones, and not every one. The data contain over 150,000 clones, 70% to 90% of them singletons. The sample was peripheral blood. The source of these receptors is an elderly woman with COVID-19, enrolled during active disease. The CDR3 runs from the conserved cysteine through the conserved F or W. A D gene is named only where the DNA matches it firmly. Some rows mark clone size as missing; the rest say once, few, many or name a class of expanded clone.

j_gene,len,abundance,v_gene,d_gene,CDR3aa,CDR3nt
TRBJ2-7,12,few,TRBV3-1/TRBV3-2,TRBD2,CASSQDRAGVSF,TGTGCCAGCAGCCAAGATAGGGCGGGAGTATCGTTC
TRBJ2-2,13,once,TRBV12-3/TRBV12-4,TRBD2,CASTFRGAGELFF,TGTGCCAGCACTTTTCGGGGGGCCGGGGAGCTGTTTTTT
TRBJ2-2,15,few,TRBV18,TRBD2,CASSPQAGGAGELFF,TGTGCCAGCTCACCGCAAGCGGGAGGAGCCGGGGAGCTGTTTTTT
TRBJ2-7,18,.,TRBV18,TRBD2,CASSPTGTGLAGVNEQYF,TGTGCCAGCTCACCAACGGGCACCGGACTAGCGGGAGTCAACGAGCAGTACTTC
TRBJ2-7,16,.,TRBV6-5,TRBD1,CASSYLTGDFVYEQYF,TGTGCCAGCAGTTACCTCACAGGGGATTTTGTCTACGAGCAGTACTTC
TRBJ1-3,15,.,TRBV7-2,.,CASSLDINSGNTIYF,TGTGCCAGCAGCTTAGATATTAACTCTGGAAACACCATATATTTT
TRBJ2-3,16,.,TRBV7-6,TRBD2,CASSLRFSGIVDTQYF,TGTGCCAGCAGCTTACGGTTTAGCGGGATAGTAGATACGCAGTATTTT
TRBJ2-5,16,.,TRBV7-9,TRBD1,CASSIMGQGDQETQYF,TGTGCCAGCAGCATAATGGGACAGGGGGATCAAGAGACCCAGTACTTC
TRBJ2-5,14,.,TRBV19,TRBD2,CASSGGLAAETQYF,TGTGCCAGTAGTGGGGGACTAGCGGCCGAGACCCAGTACTTC
TRBJ2-5,13,once,TRBV5-1,TRBD1,CACGAGGAETQYF,TGCGCCTGTGGGGCAGGGGGCGCCGAGACCCAGTACTTC
TRBJ2-1,17,.,TRBV6-2/TRBV6-3,.,CASSYLFGGVGYNEQFF,TGTGCCAGCAGTTACTTATTCGGCGGGGTGGGTTACAATGAGCAGTTCTTC
TRBJ1-6,15,.,TRBV28,TRBD1,CASSLTGRRNSPLHF,TGTGCCAGCAGTCTGACAGGGAGGAGGAATTCACCCCTCCACTTT
TRBJ2-5,16,.,TRBV12-5,.,CASGLVPVTVVETQYF,TGTGCTAGTGGTTTGGTACCGGTCACGGTGGTGGAGACCCAGTACTTC
TRBJ2-7,12,.,TRBV11-2,.,CASSLDSYEQYF,TGTGCCAGCAGCTTAGATAGTTACGAGCAGTACTTC
TRBJ2-3,15,.,TRBV10-1,TRBD2,CASSPTSGYTDTQYF,TGCGCCAGCAGTCCAACTAGCGGGTACACAGATACGCAGTATTTT
TRBJ2-7,14,.,TRBV6-5,.,CASSYSAGLGEQYF,TGTGCCAGCAGTTACTCGGCGGGGCTGGGGGAGCAGTACTTC
TRBJ2-3,14,.,TRBV2,.,CASSATRNTDTQYF,TGTGCCAGCAGTGCTACTAGGAACACAGATACGCAGTATTTT
TRBJ2-1,17,.,TRBV4-2,TRBD2,CASSATSGTSGFNEQFF,TGTGCCAGCAGCGCCACCTCCGGGACTAGCGGGTTCAATGAGCAGTTCTTC
TRBJ1-6,19,few,TRBV30,.,CAWSARTRGRSSYNSPLHF,TGTGCCTGGAGTGCCCGAACCCGAGGGCGAAGCTCCTATAATTCACCCCTCCACTTT
TRBJ2-1,14,.,TRBV9,.,CASSVVGLPNEQFF,TGTGCCAGCAGCGTAGTTGGACTCCCCAATGAGCAGTTCTTC
TRBJ2-3,11,.,TRBV10-3,.,CAISDLDTQYF,TGTGCCATCAGTGACTTGGATACGCAGTATTTT
TRBJ2-2,18,once,TRBV24-1,TRBD1,CATSSPGGATGNTGELFF,TGTGCCACCAGTTCTCCAGGGGGCGCAACTGGAAACACCGGGGAGCTGTTTTTT
TRBJ2-7,15,.,TRBV3-1/TRBV3-2,.,CASSRTEVNSYEQYF,TGTGCCAGCAGCCGCACGGAGGTGAATTCCTACGAGCAGTACTTC
TRBJ2-5,13,.,TRBV10-3,TRBD2,CAISVASGETQYF,TGTGCCATCAGTGTAGCTAGCGGGGAGACCCAGTACTTC
TRBJ1-3,11,few,TRBV20-1,.,CSAGMGNTIYF,TGCAGTGCCGGGATGGGAAACACCATATATTTT
TRBJ1-2,14,few,TRBV6-6,TRBD1,CASSSGQAVYGYTF,TGTGCCAGCAGCTCAGGACAGGCGGTCTATGGCTACACCTTC
TRBJ2-5,14,.,TRBV15,TRBD1,CATSRDQGVRTQYF,TGTGCCACCAGCAGAGATCAGGGGGTGAGGACCCAGTACTTC